This T cell receptor beta chain was captured in a study of Graves' ophthalmopathy and Graves' hyperthyroidism. Participants with hyperthyroidism, aged 18 to 65, were newly diagnosed with under 2 months' duration. As the template, RNA transcripts were used to amplify TCR beta CDR3 regions. Second-round multiplex PCR followed a first-round RT-PCR using HTBI primers. One entry per CDR3 protein, called by TCRdb with MiXCR from the multiplex PCR reads. Among some 1.1 million distinct CDR3 sequences listed, 35% to 40% were seen once. Worth noting for this clonotype: The antigen remains unidentified. A much larger clone lies one base from this, so it may be a read error.

Germline V gives CDR1 SGDLS, CDR2 YYNGEE. This CDR3 comprises 14 residues. Study-wide findings and caveats: In blood appeared most of the expanded thyroid clonotypes whose frequency exceeded 0.001.

The source is an adult man with Graves' hyperthyroidism. The specimen was peripheral blood or thyroid tissue (not recorded which). This chain connects TRBV9 to TRBJ1-6; D gene uncertain. CDR3: CAGSFLGENSPLHF. In DNA form, the CDR3 reads TGTGCCGGCAGCTTCTTGGGAGAGAATTCACCCCTCCACTTT.